This is a list of T cell receptor beta chains from one sample in a study of metastatic and nonmetastatic thyroid tumors. Using MiXCR, TCRdb reanalyzed the PCR reads. The table shows about 92,000 clones, with 15% occurring only once. Sequencing was performed on blood. These receptor sequences come from a female donor with papillary thyroid cancer or a benign thyroid nodule (not recorded which). Some clones in this sample may be carry-over from other donors' samples. The CDR3 runs from the conserved cysteine through the conserved F or W. D genes are given only for firm matches. Size values are once, few and many counts, or a class for expanded clones, and some rows have none.

V gene	clone size	D gene	J gene	CDR3 length	CDR3 DNA	CDR3 protein
TRBV30	.	.	TRBJ2-7	15	TGTGCCTGGAGCGGTAACAGGAGTAGCTCCTACGATCAGTACTTC	CAWSGNRSSSYDQYF
TRBV6-1	many	TRBD2	TRBJ2-5	16	TGTGCCAGCAGTGGAGAGCGGGGGAAGTATGTGGAGACCCAGTACTTC	CASSGERGKYVETQYF
TRBV14	.	.	TRBJ2-7	18	TGTGCTAGCAGCCAAGAGAAGCTCCGGGGCAGGGACCGTTACGAGCAGTACTTC	CASSQEKLRGRDRYEQYF
TRBV4-1	many	.	TRBJ1-2	14	TGCGCCAGCAGCCAAGTAGGCCGAGGAAATGGCTACACCTTC	CASSQVGRGNGYTF
TRBV6-1	.	TRBD1	TRBJ1-5	13	TGTGCCAGCAGTACGGGACAGTTACAGCCCCAGCACTTT	CASSTGQLQPQHF
TRBV6-1	many	.	TRBJ2-1	16	TGTGCCAGCAGGCACAGGGATGGATTACGGCGCAATGAGCAGTTCTTC	CASRHRDGLRRNEQFF
TRBV11-2	.	TRBD1	TRBJ1-1	18	TGTGCCAGCAGCTTAAGGGGACAGGCGGGAGCCCTCAAGACTGAAGCTTTATTT	CASSLRGQAGALKTEALF
TRBV19	many	TRBD1	TRBJ2-5	15	TGTGCCAGTAGTTCATACAGGGGGCCCCGAGAGACCCAGTACTTC	CASSSYRGPRETQYF
TRBV28	few	TRBD1	TRBJ1-2	14	TGTGCCAGCAGTTTCGGGACAGGGAACTATGGCTACACCTTC	CASSFGTGNYGYTF
TRBV27	.	.	TRBJ2-7	14	TGTGCCAGCAGCACAGGCCGCCGTGCTAGCGAGCAATACTTC	CASSTGRRASEQYF
TRBV5-1	few	TRBD2	TRBJ2-1	16	TGCGCCAGCAGCCAGGCCGGACTAGCGGGGGATTTTGAGCAGTTCTTC	CASSQAGLAGDFEQFF
TRBV6-1	many	.	TRBJ2-5	15	TGTGCCAGCAGCCCCGAGGGGGGCGGCGGGGAGACCCAGTACTTC	CASSPEGGGGETQYF
TRBV20-1	many	.	TRBJ2-7	13	TGCAGTGCCTGCGTATACGGACAATACGAGCAGTACTTC	CSACVYGQYEQYF
TRBV5-1	.	.	TRBJ2-1	15	TGCGCCAGCAGCACCCAGGGTTGGGGATTGGATGAGCAGTTCTTT	CASSTQGWGLDEQFF
TRBV20-1	many	.	TRBJ2-7	15	TGCAGTGCTAGACCCAGACGGTCACCCCTCTACGAGCAGTACTTC	CSARPRRSPLYEQYF
TRBV6-1	many	.	TRBJ2-3	15	TGTGCCAGCACGACAGGCCAAACCAAGCAAGATACGCAGTATTTT	CASTTGQTKQDTQYF
TRBV15	many	TRBD1	TRBJ2-1	17	TGTGCCACCAGCAGAAATTCCCAGGGGGACCTAGGCAATGAGCAGTTCTTC	CATSRNSQGDLGNEQFF
TRBV6-7	many	TRBD2	TRBJ2-4	21	TGTGCCAGCAGTTACGTCTGGGGCGGCGGGGGGCCACCCCTAGCCAAAAACATTCAGTACTTC	CASSYVWGGGGPPLAKNIQYF
TRBV30	many	.	TRBJ2-7	13	TGTGCCTGGAGTGTACACAGGACCTACGAGCAGTACTTC	CAWSVHRTYEQYF
TRBV10-3	many	TRBD1	TRBJ1-2	16	TGTGCCATCAGACCAATGGGACAGGGGAGCGGCTATGGCTACACCTTC	CAIRPMGQGSGYGYTF
TRBV30	many	TRBD1	TRBJ2-1	15	TGTGCCTGGACCGACGACAGGGCCCCCTACAATGAGCAGTTCTTC	CAWTDDRAPYNEQFF
TRBV24-1	.	TRBD1	TRBJ1-2	16	TGTGCCACCAGTGACCGACGACTAACAGGGGACTATGGCTACACCTTC	CATSDRRLTGDYGYTF
TRBV11-2	.	.	TRBJ2-2	17	TGTGCCAGCAGCCTCTTCCGGGTAGGCTGGGATACCGTGGAGCTGTTTTTT	CASSLFRVGWDTVELFF